The 16 T cell receptor beta chains listed next were all sequenced from one sample in a study of beta chain features in type 1 diabetes. Of the isolated RNA, all was reverse transcribed, and so the sequenced material was expressed TCRB transcripts. Clones were sequenced by immunoSEQ multiplex PCR, and TCRdb holds only the in-frame ones, with some missing. Of roughly 290,000 clones listed, about 8.5% are singletons. The sample consisted of central memory CD4+ T cells from blood. Source of these receptors: a woman aged 18-30 years in good health.

This rearrangement joins TRBV2 to TRBJ1-4, with a possible D match to TRBD1 (5 bases). The germline V gene has CDR1 SNHLY and CDR2 FYNNEI. There are 12 residues in the CDR3. V shed 6 bases and J shed 7 bases, with 9 bases lying between them. The CDR3 DNA follows: TGTGCCAGCAGCCAGGGAGGTGAAAAACTGTTTTTT. It codes for CASSQGGEKLFF.

This clone turned up a few times. A junction end diverges from the germline sequence, so it may reflect a read error. The chain carries TRBV7-7 and TRBJ2-5, with D hard to call. The germline gives CDR1 SSHAT, CDR2 FNYEAQ (reference sequence). The CDR3 runs to 14 residues. CDR3 nucleotides: TGTGCTAGCAGCCCCGGCCACGCTGGGAAGACCCAGTACTTC. Protein sequence: CASSPGHAGKTQYF. Full variable domain (remainder filled in from reference TRBV7-7 and TRBJ2-5): GAGVSQSPRYKVTKRGQDVTLRCDPISSHATLYWYQQALGQGPEFLTYFNYEAQPDKSGLPSDRFSAERPEGSISTLTIQRTEQRDSAMYRCASSPGHAGKTQYFGPGTRLLVL.

The table lists this clone with a few counts. V is TRBV20-1 and J is TRBJ2-1; D unclear. The CDR3 is 9 residues long. CDR1 and CDR2 from the germline V gene are DFQATT and SNEGSKA (reference sequence). Trimming cost V 8 bases and J 10 bases, with 9 bases left between them. The CDR3 sequence is CSCGEEQFF. Written as DNA, the CDR3 is TGCAGTTGTGGGGAAGAGCAGTTCTTC.

There are a few counts of this clone. This chain links TRBV7-9 with TRBJ2-3; D might be TRBD1 (6 bases). V was trimmed by 5 bases and J by 2 bases, leaving 14 bases between them. The germline V gene encodes CDR1 SEHNR and CDR2 FQNEAQ (reference sequence). The CDR3 contains 15 residues. The DNA for the CDR3 is TGTGCCAGCAGCCCGTCCCGGGACATCACAGATACGCAGTATTTT. Translation: CASSPSRDITDTQYF.

In regard to this clone: The same CDR3 also results from other DNA sequences found in this sample. The V and J genes are TRBV7-9 and TRBJ1-1; unclear D gene. V lost 2 bases, J lost 1 base, and 8 bases lay in between. Germline V lookup: CDR1 SEHNR, CDR2 FQNEAQ (reference sequence). The CDR3 loop spans 14 amino acids. The CDR3 bases are TGTGCCAGCAGCTTAAGCGGAGGGAACACTGAAGCTTTCTTT. Amino acid sequence: CASSLSGGNTEAFF.

This clone was seen a handful of times. The V gene is TRBV18, the J gene TRBJ2-7, with 9 bases that match TRBD2. This CDR3 is built from 20 residues. CDR1 and CDR2 from the germline V gene are KGHSH and LQKENI. V was clipped by 1 base and J by 0 bases; unmatched bases: 16. CDR3 sequence reads: CASSPRVPGAVSGSSYEQYF. The CDR3 DNA reads TGTGCCAGCTCACCACGGGTCCCAGGGGCGGTTAGCGGGAGCTCCTACGAGCAGTACTTC.

The chain has TRBV29-1 and TRBJ2-7; D remains unclear. The germline gives CDR1 SQVTM, CDR2 ANQGSEA. The CDR3 sequence is 12 residues long. The ends were cut back, 7 bases at V and 2 bases at J, with 12 bases in the middle. CDR3 sequence: CSGGDGPYEQYF. The CDR3, as DNA: TGCAGCGGTGGCGACGGACCCTACGAGCAGTACTTC.

V usage is TRBV4-2 and J usage is TRBJ1-2, with unresolved D. V was pared by 4 bases and J by 5 bases, with 11 bases between. Per the germline V gene, CDR1 is LGHNA and CDR2 is YNFKEQ. The CDR3 is 13 amino acids. The CDR3 here is CASSLVDGYGYTF. CDR3 nucleotide sequence: TGTGCCAGCAGCCTTGTCGATGGGTATGGCTACACCTTC.

This clone has a handful of counts. V gene TRBV30 combines with J gene TRBJ2-1; TRBD2 might be the D (6 bases). The V and J ends lost 0 bases and 7 bases respectively, with 19 bases between them. The CDR3 is 16 residues long. Germline V gene lookup returns CDR1 GTSNPN and CDR2 SVGIG (reference sequence). The CDR3 protein is CAWSVLYGRGSNEQFF. In nucleotides, the CDR3 is TGTGCCTGGAGTGTACTATACGGGAGAGGTTCAAATGAGCAGTTCTTC.

This clone was seen only a few times. This chain uses TRBV28 with TRBJ1-4; D not certain. V dropped 4 bases and J dropped 8 bases, with 11 bases sitting between them. The CDR3 runs 13 residues. Germline V gene lookup returns CDR1 MDHEN and CDR2 SYDVKM. This CDR3 reads CASSSGLREKLFF. As DNA, the CDR3 is TGTGCCAGCAGTTCCGGACTCAGAGAAAAACTGTTTTTT.

CDR3 nucleotide sequence: TGTGCCAGCAGCAAAACTTCCGGGACTAGGCAAGAGACCCAGTACTTC. It specifies CASSKTSGTRQETQYF. The gene calls are TRBV7-2 and TRBJ2-5; TRBD2 aligns across 8 bases. Germline trimming cut 5 bases from V and 2 bases from J; bases unmatched to any gene: 10. Germline V lookup: CDR1 SGHTA, CDR2 FQGNSA. The length of the CDR3 is 16 residues.

This clone was detected only a few times. The J gene is TRBJ2-5, the V gene TRBV6-1; the D call may be TRBD1 or TRBD2 (5 bases each). Trimming took 7 bases from V and 9 from J, leaving 18 bases between them. The CDR3 runs to 13 residues. Germline lookup yields CDR1 MNHNS and CDR2 SASEGT. The CDR3 DNA sequence: TGTGCCAGCAAGGCAGCCCAGAGAGGGGCCCAGTACTTC. Translating gives CASKAAQRGAQYF.

This clone was picked up a small number of times. The J gene is TRBJ1-1, the V gene TRBV11-3; no clear D. The CDR3 has 15 amino acids. V lost 3 bases and J 2 bases, leaving 13 bases between the germline ends. CDR1 SGHNT and CDR2 YENEEA come from the germline V gene. CDR3 amino acids: CASSFSLTVNTEAFF. The CDR3 coding sequence is TGTGCCAGCAGCTTCTCCCTGACGGTTAACACTGAAGCTTTCTTT. Complete variable domain (other parts from reference TRBV11-3 and TRBJ1-1): EAGVVQSPRYKIIEKKQPVAFWCNPISGHNTLYWYLQNLGQGPELLIRYENEEAVDDSQLPKDRFSAERLKGVDSTLKIQPAELGDSAVYLCASSFSLTVNTEAFFGQGTRLTVV.

The rearrangement joins TRBV19 to TRBJ1-5, with no clear D. The CDR3 is 15 amino acids. Germline V gene sequence: CDR1 LNHDA, CDR2 SQIVND (reference sequence). The ends were cut back, 3 bases at V and 0 bases at J, with 9 bases in the middle. This CDR3 reads CASSMRDNSNQPQHF. The CDR3 region has the DNA TGTGCCAGTAGTATGAGAGACAATAGCAATCAGCCCCAGCATTTT.

The chain links TRBV29-1 to TRBJ2-7, with TRBD2 identical over 12 bases. Trimming at V came to 4 bases and at J to 6 bases, leaving 16 bases not matched to a gene. The CDR3 loop spans 17 amino acids. Germline V gene data show CDR1 as SQVTM and CDR2 as ANQGSEA. Written as DNA, the CDR3 is TGCAGCGTTGCGGGCCTAGCGGGAGGGCCTTCTTTTGGCGAGCAGTACTTC. Amino acids: CSVAGLAGGPSFGEQYF.

This clone has just a few counts. The rearrangement uses TRBV7-2 and TRBJ2-2, with 8 bases fitting TRBD1. The germline CDR1 and CDR2 sequences are SGHTA and FQGNSA. The ends lost 5 bases at V and 7 bases at J; junction bases unmatched: 6. The CDR3 has 14 residues. CDR3 in amino acids: CASSRTTGGGELFF. The CDR3 DNA reads TGTGCCAGCAGCCGTACAACAGGGGGCGGGGAGCTGTTTTTT.